Below are 15 T cell receptor beta chains sequenced from a single sample in a study of blood T cell repertoires in COVID-19. Sequencing used immunoSEQ multiplex PCR; TCRdb keeps in-frame clones, though not all of them. Among hundreds of thousands of clones, roughly 88% were seen once, and the ten largest hold roughly 13%. Sequenced: peripheral blood. These receptors were collected from a woman aged 50 to 60 with COVID-19, enrolled during active disease.

The chain employs TRBV28 and TRBJ2-4; 8 bases map to TRBD2. This CDR3 has 17 residues. V shed 2 bases and J 0 bases; nucleotides not matched to a gene: 6. CDR1 MDHEN and CDR2 SYDVKM come from the germline V gene. The CDR3 region is CASSLPGLDTAKNIQYF. The CDR3 bases are TGTGCCAGCAGTTTACCGGGACTAGACACAGCCAAAAACATTCAGTACTTC.

The V call is TRBV2, the J call TRBJ1-1; weak D call: TRBD1 (6 bases). The CDR3 has 15 amino acids. Germline CDR1 is SNHLY and CDR2 is FYNNEI. V lost 5 bases, J lost 0 bases, and 13 bases lay in between. CDR3 in DNA: TGTGCCAGCAGTCTACAGGGAGCGGTGAACACTGAAGCTTTCTTT. It specifies CASSLQGAVNTEAFF.

The chain uses TRBV30 and TRBJ1-4, with D hard to call. The CDR3 sequence is 15 residues long. The V end lost 3 bases, the J end lost 0 bases, and 11 bases lay between the germline ends. Per the germline V gene, CDR1 is GTSNPN and CDR2 is SVGIG (reference sequence). In DNA, the CDR3 is TGTGCCTGGAGCTTCCTTAGTGCAACTAATGAAAAACTGTTTTTT. Its translation: CAWSFLSATNEKLFF.

This clone appeared a single time. The chain recombines TRBV7-8 with TRBJ1-2; a possible D gene is TRBD1 (5 bases). The CDR3 is 15 residues long. With 2 bases removed from V and 7 bases from J, the gap between germline ends came to 17 bases. Per germline, CDR1 SGHVS and CDR2 FQNEAQ. CDR3 in amino acids: CASSLSFGGVGGYTF. The CDR3 DNA reads TGTGCCAGCAGCTTAAGCTTTGGGGGGGTTGGTGGCTACACCTTC.

This clone was found once. The V and J genes are TRBV30 and TRBJ1-2; no clear D. V was shortened by 2 bases and J by 6 bases, with 10 bases between the two germline ends. The V gene's germline CDR1 is GTSNPN and CDR2 SVGIG (reference sequence). The CDR3 consists of 12 residues. In nucleotides, the CDR3 is TGTGCCTGGAGTTTGCGGGATGATGGCTACACCTTC. Translating gives CAWSLRDDGYTF.

This chain uses TRBV24-1 with TRBJ2-2; 7 bases fit TRBD1. Per germline, CDR1 KGHDR and CDR2 SFDVKD. The ends lost 7 bases at V and 4 bases at J; junction bases unmatched: 2. The CDR3 sequence is 13 residues long. The CDR3 sequence is CATRDRSTGELFF. The CDR3 coding sequence is TGTGCCACCAGGGACAGGAGCACCGGGGAGCTGTTTTTT.

The genes are TRBV11-2 and TRBJ2-4; D remains unclear. Between the trimmed V and J ends, which lost 3 bases and 0 bases, there was a span of 9 bases. Germline-derived CDR1 and CDR2 are SGHAT and FQNNGV. The CDR3 is 15 amino acids. CDR3 residues: CASSFNRLAKNIQYF. CDR3 DNA sequence: TGTGCCAGCAGCTTCAACCGACTAGCCAAAAACATTCAGTACTTC. Full variable domain (rest looked up from reference TRBV11-2 and TRBJ2-4): EAGVAQSPRYKIIEKRQSVAFWCNPISGHATLYWYQQILGQGPKLLIQFQNNGVVDDSQLPKDRFSAERLKGVDSTLKIQPAKLEDSAVYLCASSFNRLAKNIQYFGAGTRLSVL.

This CDR3 reads CASLERGVYNEQFF. The CDR3 DNA reads TGTGCCAGCTTGGAGCGGGGGGTATACAATGAGCAGTTCTTC. The genes are TRBV7-2 and TRBJ2-1; 9 bases agree with TRBD2. The CDR3 has 14 amino acids. Trimming took 8 bases from V and 4 from J; bases not matched to a gene: 6. The germline V gene encodes CDR1 SGHTA and CDR2 FQGNSA.

This clone has a single count. CDR3 loop: CASSALAGPQETQYF. CDR3 coding DNA: TGTGCCAGCAGCGCACTAGCGGGACCCCAAGAGACCCAGTACTTC. The rearrangement links TRBV14 to TRBJ2-5, with TRBD2 matching over 10 bases. Germline loops: CDR1 SGHDN, CDR2 FVKESK. The CDR3 is made up of 15 amino acids. V dropped 5 bases and J dropped 1; count of bases not matched to a gene: 4.

The V gene is TRBV7-8, the J gene TRBJ2-6; no clear D. CDR3 size: 17 residues. Per germline, CDR1 SGHVS and CDR2 FQNEAQ. The ends were cut back, 2 bases at V and 0 bases at J, with 11 bases in the middle. CDR3 sequence reads: CASSLMGTNSGANVLTF. For the CDR3, the DNA is TGTGCCAGCAGCTTAATGGGCACGAACTCTGGGGCCAACGTCCTGACTTTC.

This chain connects TRBV6-2 or TRBV6-3 to TRBJ1-1; TRBD1 aligns across 9 bases. Germline CDR1 MNHEY, CDR2 SVGEGT. The CDR3 runs 18 residues. With V trimmed by 1 base and J by 4 bases, 13 bases remained unmatched. The DNA for the CDR3 is TGTGCCAGCAGTTACTTCCGGGACAGGGACTACGGGGCCACTGAAGCTTTCTTT. Protein sequence: CASSYFRDRDYGATEAFF.

This clone was seen only a few times. This rearrangement joins TRBV19 to TRBJ2-1; 8 bases fit TRBD2. CDR3 length: 16 amino acids. V shed 3 bases and J 3 bases; nucleotides not matched to a gene: 7. Germline assignment: CDR1 LNHDA and CDR2 SQIVND (reference sequence). CDR3 nucleotides: TGTGCCAGTAGTATTGGGTCGGGGGGGAACTACAATGAGCAGTTCTTC. This sequence encodes CASSIGSGGNYNEQFF.

This rearrangement joins TRBV6-6 to TRBJ1-1; D may be TRBD1 (5 bases). CDR3 size: 15 residues. Trimming removed 2 bases at V and 1 base at J, with 11 bases between. CDR1 MNHNY and CDR2 SVGAGI come from the germline V gene (reference sequence). CDR3 residues: CASSYPGQGNTEAFF. CDR3 nucleotide sequence: TGTGCCAGCAGTTACCCAGGCCAGGGGAACACTGAAGCTTTCTTT.

The chain is built from TRBV4-2 and TRBJ2-7; D is ambiguous. CDR1 and CDR2 (germline): LGHNA, YNFKEQ. Trimming shortened V by 1 base and J by 3 bases, and 4 bases separated the two germline ends. The CDR3 totals 12 residues. In DNA, the CDR3 is TGTGCCAGCAGCCAAGGTAGCTACGAGCAGTACTTC. Translated: CASSQGSYEQYF.

This chain uses TRBV11-2 with TRBJ2-5; D might be TRBD2 (5 bases). Germline CDR1 and CDR2: SGHAT and FQNNGV. V was clipped by 0 bases and J by 7 bases, with 12 bases between them. CDR3 length: 14 amino acids. The CDR3 DNA follows: TGTGCCAGCAGCTTAGATCCCGCCGCGGGGACCCAGTACTTC. It translates to CASSLDPAAGTQYF.